The entry below describes one TCR beta chain. Assay: immunoSEQ multiplex PCR; the TCRdb copy retains only in-frame clones and omits some. The sample lists more than 85,000 clones, 92% occurring once. This CDR3 contains 15 residues. From germline, CDR1 is SSHAT and CDR2 FNYEAQ (reference sequence). Unmatched junction bases numbered 3, after V lost 0 bases and J lost 2 bases. This entry belongs to a study of control samples from healthy donors and cancer patients. Material for sequencing was blood. This TCR derives from a woman aged 18 to 35 in good health. The V gene is TRBV7-7, the J gene TRBJ2-7; 8 positions match TRBD1. CDR3 sequence reads: CASSLAQGAAYEQYF. The CDR3 nucleotides read TGTGCCAGCAGCTTAGCGCAGGGGGCTGCCTACGAGCAGTACTTC.